A selection of T cell receptor beta chains follows, all from one sample in a study of early T cells in non-severe SARS-CoV-2 infection. MiXCR was run by TCRdb on the 5' RACE reads, yielding one entry per CDR3 protein. The profile shows approximately 37,000 distinct CDR3 sequences, about 7.4% of them singletons. The input for sequencing was whole blood, taken at baseline. These receptor sequences come from an adult who was a healthcare worker with PCR-confirmed SARS-CoV-2 infection or an uninfected control (not recorded which). Both conserved end residues are trimmed from each CDR3. Each record gives: V gene, clone size, J gene, CDR3 protein. Rows may omit the clone size; those that give it use once, few, many or a size class.

v_gene: TRBV7-2; abundance: few; j_gene: TRBJ2-1; CDR3aa: ASSELTGVDEQF
v_gene: TRBV5-1; abundance: many; j_gene: TRBJ1-1; CDR3aa: ASSLGQGGTEAF
v_gene: TRBV7-9; abundance: many; j_gene: TRBJ1-2; CDR3aa: ASNSLGDSYGYT
v_gene: TRBV7-9; abundance: many; j_gene: TRBJ2-7; CDR3aa: ASSPRTGEAYEQY
v_gene: TRBV2; abundance: many; j_gene: TRBJ2-3; CDR3aa: ASRRYSTDTQY
v_gene: TRBV7-2; abundance: NA; j_gene: TRBJ2-1; CDR3aa: ASSLGRGGVGDEQF
v_gene: TRBV29-1; abundance: NA; j_gene: TRBJ2-5; CDR3aa: SVAPRRD
v_gene: TRBV28; abundance: many; j_gene: TRBJ1-5; CDR3aa: ASSFPQGFHQPQH
v_gene: TRBV12-3/TRBV12-4; abundance: few; j_gene: TRBJ2-7; CDR3aa: ASSNPGQGNEQY
v_gene: TRBV7-9; abundance: few; j_gene: TRBJ1-1; CDR3aa: ASSPRQQTSTEAF
v_gene: TRBV11-2; abundance: many; j_gene: TRBJ2-2; CDR3aa: ASSLTLQSGELF
v_gene: TRBV29-1; abundance: NA; j_gene: TRBJ2-5; CDR3aa: SVAVGQKETQY
v_gene: TRBV20-1; abundance: many; j_gene: TRBJ2-1; CDR3aa: SAREGTSGNNEQF
v_gene: TRBV10-3; abundance: NA; j_gene: TRBJ2-7; CDR3aa: AISSSGGIDEQY
v_gene: TRBV20-1; abundance: medium-sized; j_gene: TRBJ2-7; CDR3aa: SASRQGANEQY
v_gene: TRBV7-2; abundance: few; j_gene: TRBJ2-1; CDR3aa: ASSPDAGGPKNEQF
v_gene: TRBV13; abundance: few; j_gene: TRBJ1-5; CDR3aa: ASSSRMGTADQPQH
v_gene: TRBV27; abundance: few; j_gene: TRBJ1-1; CDR3aa: ASSPYLWGQGETNTEAF
v_gene: TRBV29-1; abundance: few; j_gene: TRBJ1-2; CDR3aa: SVEGDTQNVYGYT
v_gene: TRBV9; abundance: once; j_gene: TRBJ1-2; CDR3aa: ASSLRSGGYGYT
v_gene: TRBV6-5; abundance: NA; j_gene: TRBJ2-7; CDR3aa: ASSYSENGEQY
v_gene: TRBV23-1; abundance: NA; j_gene: TRBJ2-1; CDR3aa: ASSLSCGGGNEQF
v_gene: TRBV9; abundance: few; j_gene: TRBJ2-7; CDR3aa: ASSVGDSQFEQY
v_gene: TRBV25-1; abundance: NA; j_gene: TRBJ2-7; CDR3aa: ASSDIKRESYEQY
v_gene: TRBV12-3/TRBV12-4; abundance: few; j_gene: TRBJ1-4; CDR3aa: ASSLGQTYNEKLF
v_gene: TRBV2; abundance: many; j_gene: TRBJ1-5; CDR3aa: ASTIRDDQPQH
v_gene: TRBV11-3; abundance: medium-sized; j_gene: TRBJ2-1; CDR3aa: ASSSAPGAYNEQF
v_gene: TRBV9; abundance: many; j_gene: TRBJ1-1; CDR3aa: ASSVGGKTEAF
v_gene: TRBV11-2; abundance: NA; j_gene: TRBJ2-1; CDR3aa: ASRQGRDEQF
v_gene: TRBV25-1; abundance: few; j_gene: TRBJ2-3; CDR3aa: ASSEGGTDTQY
v_gene: TRBV5-5; abundance: many; j_gene: TRBJ1-4; CDR3aa: ASSPDKLF
v_gene: TRBV7-9; abundance: NA; j_gene: TRBJ2-5; CDR3aa: ASSSTGTSGEETQY
v_gene: TRBV7-8; abundance: NA; j_gene: TRBJ1-1; CDR3aa: ASSPQEGKGTEVF
v_gene: TRBV18; abundance: few; j_gene: TRBJ2-2; CDR3aa: ASSRTENTGELF
v_gene: TRBV12-3/TRBV12-4; abundance: NA; j_gene: TRBJ1-2; CDR3aa: ASSRTGGSIYGYT
v_gene: TRBV6-1; abundance: many; j_gene: TRBJ1-1; CDR3aa: ATGDTENTEAF
v_gene: TRBV28; abundance: many; j_gene: TRBJ1-1; CDR3aa: ASGEYTEAF
v_gene: TRBV7-8; abundance: many; j_gene: TRBJ2-1; CDR3aa: ASSPGGSSYNEQF
v_gene: TRBV27; abundance: few; j_gene: TRBJ2-2; CDR3aa: ASRAGRSTGELF
v_gene: TRBV20-1; abundance: NA; j_gene: TRBJ1-5; CDR3aa: SARDTGVREPQH
v_gene: TRBV16; abundance: many; j_gene: TRBJ2-5; CDR3aa: ASSRQGRETQY
v_gene: TRBV7-3; abundance: few; j_gene: TRBJ2-5; CDR3aa: ASSLDGAEETQY
v_gene: TRBV20-1; abundance: many; j_gene: TRBJ1-1; CDR3aa: SAAGQFNTEAF
v_gene: TRBV30; abundance: NA; j_gene: TRBJ1-1; CDR3aa: AWSLGPNTEAF
v_gene: TRBV7-9; abundance: few; j_gene: TRBJ2-7; CDR3aa: ASSLSTYEQY
v_gene: TRBV7-6; abundance: many; j_gene: TRBJ2-7; CDR3aa: ASSSDNSYEQY
v_gene: TRBV24-1; abundance: few; j_gene: TRBJ2-1; CDR3aa: ATSDLAGRVYNEQF
v_gene: TRBV29-1; abundance: NA; j_gene: TRBJ2-5; CDR3aa: SVDFWTEQETQY
v_gene: TRBV12-3/TRBV12-4; abundance: few; j_gene: TRBJ1-5; CDR3aa: ASSLVGMNNQPQH
v_gene: TRBV12-3/TRBV12-4; abundance: NA; j_gene: TRBJ1-2; CDR3aa: ATDNVQKKYGYA
v_gene: TRBV20-1; abundance: NA; j_gene: TRBJ2-1; CDR3aa: SAPGGPGEQF
v_gene: TRBV6-6; abundance: NA; j_gene: TRBJ1-5; CDR3aa: ASKPGRDNQPQH
v_gene: TRBV6-1; abundance: many; j_gene: TRBJ1-6; CDR3aa: ARGPDSPLH
v_gene: TRBV4-1; abundance: NA; j_gene: TRBJ2-5; CDR3aa: ASSDRERTETQY
v_gene: TRBV15; abundance: many; j_gene: TRBJ2-3; CDR3aa: ATSRDWGGITDTQY
v_gene: TRBV5-6; abundance: NA; j_gene: TRBJ1-5; CDR3aa: ASSLGDVGHQPQH
v_gene: TRBV20-1; abundance: many; j_gene: TRBJ1-1; CDR3aa: SASEGGFTIF
v_gene: TRBV28; abundance: many; j_gene: TRBJ1-2; CDR3aa: ASSSNYGYT
v_gene: TRBV9; abundance: many; j_gene: TRBJ2-3; CDR3aa: ASSAGGLTDTQY
v_gene: TRBV27; abundance: many; j_gene: TRBJ1-2; CDR3aa: ASSRAGEGYGYT